Below, 13 T cell receptor beta chains from the same sample are listed, as sequenced in a study of blood T cell repertoires in COVID-19. The method was immunoSEQ multiplex PCR; TCRdb's version includes in-frame clones alone and lacks a portion of them. This sample has about 180,000 clones, with approximately 80% found just once. The sequencing sample was made of peripheral blood. The receptors here all came from a woman aged 40-49 years with COVID-19, enrolled during active disease.

The rearrangement joins TRBV27 to TRBJ2-7, with TRBD2 matching 7 bases. Germline trimming cut 1 base from V and 7 bases from J; bases unmatched to any gene: 4. Germline-derived CDR1 and CDR2 are MNHEY and SMNVEV (reference sequence). This CDR3 has 13 residues. CDR3 loop: CASSLWGGREQYF. Written as DNA, the CDR3 is TGTGCCAGCAGTTTATGGGGGGGAAGGGAGCAGTACTTC.

The V gene is TRBV28, the J gene TRBJ1-5; TRBD1 matches at 9 bases. This CDR3 is 18 amino acids long. Germline V lookup: CDR1 MDHEN, CDR2 SYDVKM. The V gene end was trimmed by 8 bases and the J gene end by 6 bases; junction bases not matched to a gene: 20. The CDR3 here is CASLGYRKQGALSQPQHF. DNA of the CDR3: TGTGCCAGCCTTGGTTACCGGAAACAGGGGGCGCTTAGTCAGCCCCAGCATTTT.

This clone was seen just once. V gene TRBV3-1 (or the pseudogene TRBV3-2) combines with J gene TRBJ2-1; D remains unclear. Germline assignment: CDR1 LGHDT and CDR2 YNNKEL (reference sequence). This CDR3 has 12 residues. V was clipped by 5 bases and J by 5 bases, with 7 bases between them. CDR3 protein: CASSETDNEQFF. CDR3 DNA: TGTGCCAGCAGCGAGACTGACAATGAGCAGTTCTTC.

This clone was found a few times. The CDR3 here is CASSKGGTSGRAGELFF. The CDR3 nucleotides are TGTGCCAGCAGTAAGGGCGGGACTAGCGGGAGGGCCGGGGAGCTGTTTTTT. J is TRBJ2-2 and V is TRBV5-4; 16 bases line up with TRBD2. Germline V gene sequence: CDR1 SGHNT, CDR2 YYREEE (reference sequence). The CDR3 is 17 amino acids. The V segment lost 5 bases and the J segment 6 bases; nucleotides outside the gene matches: 7. Full variable domain (rest looked up from reference TRBV5-4 and TRBJ2-2): ETGVTQSPTHLIKTRGQQVTLRCSSQSGHNTVSWYQQALGQGPQFIFQYYREEENGRGNFPPRFSGLQFPNYSSELNVNALELDDSALYLCASSKGGTSGRAGELFFGEGSRLTVL.

The chain carries TRBV10-1 and TRBJ1-1, with 8 bases that match TRBD1. The J segment lost 5 bases and the V segment lost 5 bases, leaving 10 bases of the junction unmatched. The CDR3 extends over 15 amino acids. Germline loops: CDR1 WNHNN, CDR2 SYGVQD (reference sequence). Here the CDR3 reads CASSSRRQGRTEAFF. The CDR3 coding sequence is TGCGCCAGCAGTTCCCGTCGACAGGGGAGAACTGAAGCTTTCTTT.

This chain uses TRBV5-3 with TRBJ2-7; D remains ambiguous. Being an ORF, TRBV5-3 has a function that is uncertain. The V end was cut by 1 base, the J end by 5 bases, with 10 bases between. This CDR3 is built from 13 residues. This CDR3 reads CARSLTTTDEQYF. CDR3 DNA sequence: TGTGCCAGAAGCTTGACAACTACGGACGAGCAGTACTTC.

The gene calls are TRBV18 and TRBJ1-5, with D possibly matching TRBD1 (5 bases). The germline V and J ends were trimmed by 3 bases and 3 bases, with 12 bases remaining between them. CDR3 length equals 15 residues. Germline V lookup: CDR1 KGHSH, CDR2 LQKENI. The CDR3 loop reads CASSPGPGDNQPQHF. As DNA, the CDR3 is TGTGCCAGCTCACCGGGGCCAGGCGACAATCAGCCCCAGCATTTT.

The gene calls are TRBV19 and TRBJ1-1, with 12 bases matching TRBD1. With 6 bases clipped from V and 10 bases from J, the junction kept 12 bases outside the gene matches. The CDR3 has 15 residues. Germline CDR1 reads LNHDA; CDR2 reads SQIVND (reference sequence). The chain's CDR3 is CASSNTGTGGSGAFF. The DNA of the CDR3 is TGTGCCAGTAGCAACACCGGGACAGGGGGCTCGGGAGCTTTCTTT.

The gene calls are TRBV6-5 and TRBJ2-2; no definite D call. The CDR3 has 11 amino acids. Trimming shortened V by 8 bases and J by 5 bases, and 6 bases separated the two germline ends. Germline V gene data show CDR1 as MNHEY and CDR2 as SVGAGI. The CDR3 DNA sequence: TGTGCCAGCTCGAGGACCGGGGAGCTGTTTTTT. Protein product: CASSRTGELFF.

V and J are TRBV5-1 and TRBJ2-7; 12 bases agree with TRBD2. This CDR3 is 19 amino acids long. CDR1 and CDR2 (germline): SGHRS, YFSETQ. V lost 0 bases and J lost 6; bases outside the gene matches: 16. This CDR3 reads CASSLATSTSGSIRGEQYF. The CDR3 DNA is TGCGCCAGCAGCTTGGCAACTTCGACTAGCGGGAGTATTAGAGGCGAGCAGTACTTC. The whole variable domain, filled in from reference TRBV5-1 and TRBJ2-7, reads KAGVTQTPRYLIKTRGQQVTLSCSPISGHRSVSWYQQTPGQGLQFLFEYFSETQRNKGNFPGRFSGRQFSNSRSEMNVSTLELGDSALYLCASSLATSTSGSIRGEQYFGPGTRLTVT.

The chain joins TRBV27 to TRBJ2-2; 9 nucleotides align to TRBD1. J gave up 5 bases and V 7 bases, and 14 bases lay outside the gene matches. Germline lookup yields CDR1 MNHEY and CDR2 SMNVEV (reference sequence). CDR3 length: 17 amino acids. CDR3 region: CASKSSLGTGRTGELFF. The CDR3 DNA follows: TGTGCCAGCAAGTCCTCCCTCGGGACAGGGAGAACCGGGGAGCTGTTTTTT.

This clone showed up just a few times. The rearrangement links TRBV27 to TRBJ1-6, with D possibly being TRBD1 (5 bases). Germline CDR1 is MNHEY and CDR2 is SMNVEV (reference sequence). The CDR3 runs 14 residues. Trimming stripped 4 bases from V and 10 bases from J, with 14 bases between. The CDR3: CASSWWGDESPLHF. CDR3 DNA sequence: TGTGCCAGCAGTTGGTGGGGGGACGAATCACCCCTCCACTTT.

The chain employs TRBV4-2 and TRBJ1-6; TRBD1 is a possible D gene (6 bases). The V gene lost 0 bases and the J gene lost 7 bases, with 13 bases spanning the gap. There are 16 residues in the CDR3. Germline V lookup: CDR1 LGHNA, CDR2 YNFKEQ. CDR3 sequence: CASSQDYRVTNSPLHF. In DNA form, the CDR3 reads TGTGCCAGCAGCCAAGATTACAGGGTAACCAATTCACCCCTCCACTTT.